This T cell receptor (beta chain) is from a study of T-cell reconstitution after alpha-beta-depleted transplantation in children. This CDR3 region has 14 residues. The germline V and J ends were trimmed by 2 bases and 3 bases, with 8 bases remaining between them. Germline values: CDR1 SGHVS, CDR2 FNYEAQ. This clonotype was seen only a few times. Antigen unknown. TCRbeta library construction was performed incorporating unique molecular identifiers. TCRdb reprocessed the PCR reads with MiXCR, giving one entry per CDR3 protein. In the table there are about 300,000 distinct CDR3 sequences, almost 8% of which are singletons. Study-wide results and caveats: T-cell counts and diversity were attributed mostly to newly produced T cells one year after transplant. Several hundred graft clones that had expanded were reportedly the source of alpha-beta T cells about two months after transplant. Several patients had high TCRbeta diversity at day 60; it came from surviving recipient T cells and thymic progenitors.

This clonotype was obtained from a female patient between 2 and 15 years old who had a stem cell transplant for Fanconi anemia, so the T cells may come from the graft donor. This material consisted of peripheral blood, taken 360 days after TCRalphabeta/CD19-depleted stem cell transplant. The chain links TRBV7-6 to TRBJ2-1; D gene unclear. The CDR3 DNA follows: TGTGCCAGCAGCTTAAGCACATACTACAATGAGCAGTTCTTC. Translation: CASSLSTYYNEQFF.